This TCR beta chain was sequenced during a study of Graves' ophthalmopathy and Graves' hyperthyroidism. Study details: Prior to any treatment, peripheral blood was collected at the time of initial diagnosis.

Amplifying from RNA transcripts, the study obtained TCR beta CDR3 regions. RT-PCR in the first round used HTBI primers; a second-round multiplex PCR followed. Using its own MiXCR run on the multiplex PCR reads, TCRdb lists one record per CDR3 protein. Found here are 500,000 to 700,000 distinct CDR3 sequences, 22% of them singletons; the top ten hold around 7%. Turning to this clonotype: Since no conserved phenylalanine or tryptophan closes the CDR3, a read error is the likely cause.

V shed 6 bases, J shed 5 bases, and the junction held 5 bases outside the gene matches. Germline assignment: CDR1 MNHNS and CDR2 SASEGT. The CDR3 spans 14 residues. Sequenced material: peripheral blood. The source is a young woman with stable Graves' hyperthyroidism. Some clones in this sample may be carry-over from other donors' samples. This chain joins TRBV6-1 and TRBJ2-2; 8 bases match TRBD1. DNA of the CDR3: TGTGCCAGCAGCTCGACAGGGGCTACCGGGGAGCTGTTTTTG. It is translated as CASSSTGATGELFL.